This T cell receptor beta chain is from a study of shared clonotypes between healthy human individuals. Samples underwent the assay at deep level. Sequencing was performed with immunoSEQ multiplex PCR; in TCRdb, only in-frame clones are kept and a portion is missing. The sample consists of fewer than 2.5 million clones, 90% to 95% of them appearing once. Whole-study findings and limits: Among donors, clonotype sharing was expected to be affected by sequencing depth. Genetic and exposure-history diversity was limited by the few donors.

As for this clone: Its antigen is not identified.

V was cut by 5 bases and J by 10 bases, with 9 bases left in between. This CDR3 region has 11 residues. The germline CDR1 and CDR2 sequences are LGHNA and YSLEER. This TCR came from a man in his late teens or twenties in good health. Some clones in this sample may be carry-over from other donors' samples. The chain has TRBV4-3 and TRBJ2-1, with TRBD1 as a possible D gene (6 bases). Source material: naive CD4+ T cells from PBMCs. Subset specified: CD45RA+ positively selected. The CDR3 protein is CASSRGNEQFF. CDR3 DNA sequence: TGCGCCAGCAGCAGGGGGAACGAGCAGTTCTTC.